The clone carrying this T cell receptor (beta chain) appeared many times. Its antigen is as yet unknown. These data come from a study of spatial heterogeneity in lung cancer. In the study overall: The study observed each unique TCR and UMI combination more than ten times on average in raw reads.

Specified time point: sample taken at primary tumor resection. In TCRdb, the 5' RACE reads were re-called with MiXCR into one record per CDR3 protein. Of several thousand distinct CDR3 sequences in the sample, about 9.9% were seen once. Study outcomes and limitations: It was found that expanded intratumoral alpha and beta TCR counts tracked tumor mutation counts. Quantities of ubiquitous and regional expanded TCRs paralleled ubiquitous and regional nonsynonymous mutations, respectively.

Germline V CDR1 and CDR2: SGHTA, FQGNSA. Trimming took 5 bases from V and 8 from J, leaving 16 bases between them. The CDR3 is made up of 14 amino acids. The sample here was lung tumor tissue, taken at surgery. This receptor was taken from a male donor with early-stage non-small cell lung cancer. V gene TRBV7-2 combines with J gene TRBJ1-5; D is perhaps TRBD1 (6 bases). The chain's CDR3 is CASSPNRALEPQHF. CDR3 in DNA: TGTGCCAGCAGCCCGAACAGGGCCCTAGAGCCCCAGCATTTT.